A selection of T cell receptor delta chains follows, all from one sample in a study of γδ T cells in repeated Plasmodium falciparum infection. TCRdb re-processed the multiplex PCR reads via CATT. The sample shows 75,000 to 100,000 delta-chain clones, roughly 1.4% of them seen only once. Sequenced sample: gamma-delta T cells from blood. The receptors stem from a pool of human donors (malaria-infected and uninfected, not separated). Both conserved end residues are part of each CDR3. A D gene is named only where the DNA matches it firmly. Size values are once, few and many counts, or a class for expanded clones, and some rows have none.

clone size	V gene	CDR3 length	D gene	J gene	CDR3 DNA	CDR3 protein
.	TRDV1	19	.	TRDJ1	TGTGCTCTTGGGGAACGGGGCGTACGCCTGGGGTTACGGGCCGATAAACTCATCTTT	CALGERGVRLGLRADKLIF
medium-sized	TRDV2	24	.	TRDJ1	TGTGCCTGTGCCCCCCGCTTCCTACGAAGGGGGGATAGGTTCTTGCCTAAGTACACCGATAAACTCATCTTT	CACAPRFLRRGDRFLPKYTDKLIF
many	TRDV3	12	.	TRDJ1	TGTGCCTTGCCGACTGGGATCGATAAACTCATCTTT	CALPTGIDKLIF
medium-sized	TRDV2	19	TRDD3	TRDJ3	TGTGCCTGTGACCCACGTACTGGGGGATATTCCTGGGACACCCGACAGATGTTTTTC	CACDPRTGGYSWDTRQMFF
many	TRDV1	20	TRDD3	TRDJ1	TGTGCTCTTGGGGAACTTCGCCTGTTCTGGATGGGGGATACGTTCGGTAAACTCATCTTT	CALGELRLFWMGDTFGKLIF
many	TRDV1	19	TRDD3	TRDJ1	TGTGCTCTCAATGACAAGGCAAAGTGGGGGATACGGCCCACCGATAAACTCATCTTT	CALNDKAKWGIRPTDKLIF
many	TRDV3	18	TRDD3	TRDJ1	TGTGCCTTTAGGTCCGGGGTACTGGGGGCTAGGTACACCGATAAACTCATCTTT	CAFRSGVLGARYTDKLIF
many	TRDV1	19	TRDD2	TRDJ1	TGTGCTCTTGGGGAGTTCCTTCCTAAAAGAGGGCTTTGGTCCGATAAACTCATCTTT	CALGEFLPKRGLWSDKLIF
.	TRDV1	23	TRDD3	TRDJ1	TGTGCTCTTGGGGAACTCTGTTCTGGTCGTAGAAGACGACTGGGGGATACTGCCGATAAACTCATCTTT	CALGELCSGRRRRLGDTADKLIF
medium-sized	TRDV1	15	.	TRDJ1	TGTGCTCTTGGTCGCGCCGGCCCGTACACCGATAAACTCATCTTT	CALGRAGPYTDKLIF
many	TRDV3	26	TRDD2	TRDJ1	TGTGCCTTTCCATCGGCCTTCCTACCTACTGGAGGGATCAAGTGGCGGCGTGGTTTTTACACCGATAAACTCATCTTT	CAFPSAFLPTGGIKWRRGFYTDKLIF
.	TRDV2	14	.	TRDJ1	TGTGCCTGTGACACCGATCACAAAACGGGTGGACTCATCTTT	CACDTDHKTGGLIF
few	TRDV1	25	TRDD3	TRDJ1	TGTGCTCTTGGGGAGCTTTCCCTCCCCCTTTACTGGGGGATACGTGAACCATTGTACACCGATAAACTCATCTTT	CALGELSLPLYWGIREPLYTDKLIF
many	TRAV29/DV5	26	TRDD2	TRDJ1	TGTGCAGCAAGCGGGGAGCTTTCCTACCGCATGCACCGCGATGGGTTGGGAAAGTGGGATACCGATAAACTCATCTTT	CAASGELSYRMHRDGLGKWDTDKLIF
many	TRDV1	25	TRDD3	TRDJ1	TGTGCTCTTGGGGAAGAAGGGCTTCCTGTACTGTACTGGGGGATACCTGTGGCTGGCACCGATAAACTCATCTTT	CALGEEGLPVLYWGIPVAGTDKLIF
many	TRDV1	14	.	TRDJ1	TGTGCTCTTGGGGAACTGGGCTACACCGATAAACTCATCTTT	CALGELGYTDKLIF
large	TRDV2	15	.	TRDJ1	TGTGCCTGTGACCAGTGGGGCCTTTACACCGATAAACTCATCTTT	CACDQWGLYTDKLIF
many	TRDV1	23	TRDD2	TRDJ1	TGTGCTCTTGGGGAAGAAATCCGCCTTCCTACTAAGGTGGGGAACTTACACACCGATAAACTCATCTTT	CALGEEIRLPTKVGNLHTDKLIF
medium-sized	TRDV2	15	.	TRDJ2	TGTGCCTGTGACACCGTGGGATCTATGACAGCACAACTCTTCTTT	CACDTVGSMTAQLFF
many	TRDV2	17	TRDD3	TRDJ1	TGTGCCTGTGACATCCCCAGTACTGGGGGCGACTCCGATAAACTCATCTTT	CACDIPSTGGDSDKLIF
many	TRDV1	16	.	TRDJ1	TGTGCTCTTGGGGCCCCCCAAGCCTCCAACACCGATAAACTCATCTTT	CALGAPQASNTDKLIF
medium-sized	TRDV2	15	.	TRDJ1	TGTGCCTGTGACCCCTTGTCCCCGTACACCGATAAACTCATCTTT	CACDPLSPYTDKLIF
many	TRDV1	20	TRDD3	TRDJ1	TGTGCTCTTGGGGAACTAGCACCGTACTGGGGGATACGCTACCCCGATAAACTCATCTTT	CALGELAPYWGIRYPDKLIF
medium-sized	TRDV1	16	.	TRDJ1	TGTGCTCTTGGGGACCTACGAGGGGAAGTCACCGATAAACTCATCTTT	CALGDLRGEVTDKLIF
medium-sized	TRDV2	21	TRDD3	TRDJ1	TGTGCCTGTGACACCGTTACTGGGGGATACACCATTCCTTCCCACACCGATAAACTCATCTTT	CACDTVTGGYTIPSHTDKLIF
many	TRDV1	21	TRDD3	TRDJ1	TGTGCTCTTGGGGAACTAAAGGGGGAGTGCTACTGGGGGACCGACACCGATAAACTCATCTTT	CALGELKGECYWGTDTDKLIF
many	TRDV2	19	.	TRDJ3	TGTGCCTGTGACCTGCCAGGGGGCCCTAGCTCCTGGGACACCCGACAGATGTTTTTC	CACDLPGGPSSWDTRQMFF
many	TRDV1	20	TRDD3	TRDJ1	TGTGCTCTTGGGGAACTTCTCCGTACTGGGGGAGAGAGGTACACCGATAAACTCATCTTT	CALGELLRTGGERYTDKLIF
medium-sized	TRDV2	20	TRDD3	TRDJ3	TGTGCCTGTGACACTCTTACTGGGGGACCTAGCTCCTGGGACACCCGACAGATGTTTTTC	CACDTLTGGPSSWDTRQMFF
many	TRDV1	19	.	TRDJ1	TGTGCTCTTGGGGAACTCCCTACTAACCTTCTGGATAAGGACGATAAACTCATCTTT	CALGELPTNLLDKDDKLIF
medium-sized	TRDV2	17	TRDD3	TRDJ1	TGTGCCTGTGACATGGTAGGGGATACGCGATTCACCGATAAACTCATCTTT	CACDMVGDTRFTDKLIF
medium-sized	TRDV1	21	TRDD3	TRDJ1	TGTGCTCTTGGGGAACTAGGTAGCTTGTCTACTGGGGGATACATCCCCGATAAACTCATCTTT	CALGELGSLSTGGYIPDKLIF
many	TRDV1	22	TRDD3	TRDJ3	TGTGCTCTTGGGGAACTTCCTGGGTGGGGGATACTTAGCTCCTGGGACACCCGACAGATGTTTTTC	CALGELPGWGILSSWDTRQMFF
many	TRDV1	21	TRDD3	TRDJ1	TGTGCTCTTGGGGAACTAGTGGGTTCCCAGCGGGTGGGGGATTACACCGATAAACTCATCTTT	CALGELVGSQRVGDYTDKLIF
many	TRDV1	18	TRDD3	TRDJ1	TGTGCTCTTGGGGAAAGACGTGGGGGATACTTTAATACCGATAAACTCATCTTT	CALGERRGGYFNTDKLIF
medium-sized	TRDV1	20	TRDD3	TRDJ1	TGTGCTCTTGGGGATTCTCTCTTCGACTGGGGGATACGTCCTACCGATAAACTCATCTTT	CALGDSLFDWGIRPTDKLIF
many	TRAV29/DV5	18	TRDD3	TRDJ3	TGTGCAGCAAGCGGGGGTCTGGGGGATAGCTGGGACACCCGACAGATGTTTTTC	CAASGGLGDSWDTRQMFF
few	TRDV1	21	.	TRDJ1	TGTGCTCTTGTGGGACTTCACCCTACCCCAGATGGGAGATACGACCCCGATAAACTCATCTTT	CALVGLHPTPDGRYDPDKLIF
many	TRDV2	14	.	TRDJ2	TGTGCCTGTGACACCGGGGTGGAGACAGCACAACTCTTCTTT	CACDTGVETAQLFF
many	TRDV1	17	.	TRDJ1	TGTGCTCTTGGGGAACGGCCTCCGGTGGATATAACCGATAAACTCATTTTT	CALGERPPVDITDKLIF
medium-sized	TRAV38-2/DV8	19	TRDD3	TRDJ1	TGTGCTTATAGCGGGGTCGGCTACTGGGGGATACACGCAAGGGATAAACTCATCTTT	CAYSGVGYWGIHARDKLIF
many	TRDV1	19	.	TRDJ1	TGTGCTCTTGGGGAATCTGGACGCCGAGGATACAAAAACACCGATAAACTCATCTTT	CALGESGRRGYKNTDKLIF
many	TRDV1	23	TRDD3	TRDJ2	TGTGCTCTTGGGGAACTGGCCTTCAGTACGGCGTTACTGGGGGATACGTTGACAGCACAACTCTTCTTT	CALGELAFSTALLGDTLTAQLFF
many	TRDV1	24	TRDD3	TRDJ1	TGTGCTCTTGGGGAACTAGGGGTCTCCTTCCTACGTCGACTACTGGGGGATAACACCGATAAACTCATCTTT	CALGELGVSFLRRLLGDNTDKLIF
many	TRDV2	18	TRDD3	TRDJ3	TGTGCCTGTGACACCGTTGGGGGAACCTCCTGGGACACCCGACAGATGTTTTTC	CACDTVGGTSWDTRQMFF
many	TRDV2	19	TRDD3	TRDJ1	TGTGCCTGTGATCCGCTGCTTTTTACTGGGGGATACGGCACCGATAAACTCATCTTT	CACDPLLFTGGYGTDKLIF